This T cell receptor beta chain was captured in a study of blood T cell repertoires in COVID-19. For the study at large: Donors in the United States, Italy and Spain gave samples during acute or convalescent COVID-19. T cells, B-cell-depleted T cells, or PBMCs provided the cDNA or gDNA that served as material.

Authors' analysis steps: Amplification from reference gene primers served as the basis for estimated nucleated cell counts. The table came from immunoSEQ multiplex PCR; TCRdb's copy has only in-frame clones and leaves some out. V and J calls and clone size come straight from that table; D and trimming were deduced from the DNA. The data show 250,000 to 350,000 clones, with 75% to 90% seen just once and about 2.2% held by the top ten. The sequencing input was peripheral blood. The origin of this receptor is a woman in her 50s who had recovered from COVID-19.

Written as DNA, the CDR3 is TGTGCCAGCAGCGTGACTTTTGCAACTAATGAAAAACTGTTTTTT. This translates into CASSVTFATNEKLFF. V usage is TRBV9 and J usage is TRBJ1-4; D gene uncertain. This CDR3 comprises 15 residues. The germline V gene has CDR1 SGDLS and CDR2 YYNGEE. Trimming took 2 bases from V and 0 from J, leaving 8 bases between them.